Sequencing of this T cell receptor (beta chain) was carried out in a study of blood T cell repertoires in COVID-19. About the research overall: Collection of acute and convalescent COVID-19 samples took place in the United States, Italy and Spain.

The authors' processing: Amplification with reference gene primers provided the estimates of nucleated cell counts. Profiling relied on immunoSEQ multiplex PCR, and the TCRdb table lists in-frame clones only, not all of them. Clone size and the V and J calls come from that table; the DNA yielded D and trimming. The sample lists some 220,000 clones; nearly 90% were seen once. Trimming cost V 4 bases and J 2 bases; bases outside gene matches: 11. The CDR3 is made up of 17 amino acids. The germline gives CDR1 SEHNR, CDR2 FQNEAQ (reference sequence). The sequenced material came from peripheral blood. The receptor comes from a young woman who had recovered from COVID-19. This chain uses TRBV7-9 with TRBJ2-4; the match to TRBD1 covers 7 bases. CDR3: CASSSTEPTGTKNIQYF. The CDR3 bases are TGTGCCAGCAGCTCCACTGAGCCGACAGGGACCAAAAACATTCAGTACTTC.